This T cell receptor (beta chain) was found in a study of blood T cell repertoires in COVID-19. About the study: Samples of COVID-19 (acute and convalescent) were obtained from the United States, Italy and Spain. From T cells, B-cell-depleted T cells, or PBMCs came the material, which was cDNA or gDNA.

Original analysis: Amplified reference gene primers provided the basis for estimating nucleated cell counts. Only in-frame clones appear in the TCRdb table, and some are missing; sequencing was by immunoSEQ multiplex PCR. That table gives V, J and clone size, and the DNA gave D and trimming. The data show 150,000 to 200,000 clones, 85% to 90% seen once. With 3 bases clipped from V and 4 bases from J, the junction kept 3 bases outside the gene matches. The CDR3 covers 14 residues. Germline assignment: CDR1 DFQATT and CDR2 SNEGSKA (reference sequence). The sample was peripheral blood. This receptor was identified in a man aged 50 to 60 with acute or convalescent COVID-19. V is TRBV20-1 and J is TRBJ2-5, with TRBD2 matching over 12 bases. The CDR3 DNA reads as TGCAGTGCTAGTCGGACTAGCGGGGCAGAGACCCAGTACTTC. Translating gives CSASRTSGAETQYF.